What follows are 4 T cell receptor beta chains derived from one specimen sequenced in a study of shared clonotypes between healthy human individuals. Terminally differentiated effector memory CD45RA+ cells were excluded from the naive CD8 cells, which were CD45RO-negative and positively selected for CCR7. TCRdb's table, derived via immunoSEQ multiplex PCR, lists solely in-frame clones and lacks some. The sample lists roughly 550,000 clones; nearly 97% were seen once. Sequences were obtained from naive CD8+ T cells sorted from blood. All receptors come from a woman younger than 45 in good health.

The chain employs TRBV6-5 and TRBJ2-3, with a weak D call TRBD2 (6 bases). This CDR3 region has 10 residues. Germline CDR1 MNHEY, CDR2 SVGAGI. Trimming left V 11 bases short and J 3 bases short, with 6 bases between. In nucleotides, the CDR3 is TGTGCCGCGGGAACAGATACGCAGTATTTT. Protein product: CAAGTDTQYF.

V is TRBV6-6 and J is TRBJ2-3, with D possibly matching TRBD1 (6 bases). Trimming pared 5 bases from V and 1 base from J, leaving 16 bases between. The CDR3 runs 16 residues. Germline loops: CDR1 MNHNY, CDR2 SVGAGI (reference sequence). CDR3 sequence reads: CASSKLGGSGTDTQYF. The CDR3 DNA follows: TGTGCCAGCAGTAAACTAGGGGGTTCCGGCACAGATACGCAGTATTTT.

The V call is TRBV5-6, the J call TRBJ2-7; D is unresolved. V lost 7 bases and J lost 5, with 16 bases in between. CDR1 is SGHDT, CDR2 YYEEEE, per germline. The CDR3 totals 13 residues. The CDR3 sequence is CASQNTNRDEQYF. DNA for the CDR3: TGTGCCAGCCAAAACACCAACCGGGACGAGCAGTACTTC.

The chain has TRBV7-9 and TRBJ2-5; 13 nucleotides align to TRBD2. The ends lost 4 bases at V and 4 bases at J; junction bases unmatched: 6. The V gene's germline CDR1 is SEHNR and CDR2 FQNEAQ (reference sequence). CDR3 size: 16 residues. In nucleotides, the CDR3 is TGTGCCAGCAGCTCGGGACTAGCGGGACCGGGAGAGACCCAGTACTTC. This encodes CASSSGLAGPGETQYF.